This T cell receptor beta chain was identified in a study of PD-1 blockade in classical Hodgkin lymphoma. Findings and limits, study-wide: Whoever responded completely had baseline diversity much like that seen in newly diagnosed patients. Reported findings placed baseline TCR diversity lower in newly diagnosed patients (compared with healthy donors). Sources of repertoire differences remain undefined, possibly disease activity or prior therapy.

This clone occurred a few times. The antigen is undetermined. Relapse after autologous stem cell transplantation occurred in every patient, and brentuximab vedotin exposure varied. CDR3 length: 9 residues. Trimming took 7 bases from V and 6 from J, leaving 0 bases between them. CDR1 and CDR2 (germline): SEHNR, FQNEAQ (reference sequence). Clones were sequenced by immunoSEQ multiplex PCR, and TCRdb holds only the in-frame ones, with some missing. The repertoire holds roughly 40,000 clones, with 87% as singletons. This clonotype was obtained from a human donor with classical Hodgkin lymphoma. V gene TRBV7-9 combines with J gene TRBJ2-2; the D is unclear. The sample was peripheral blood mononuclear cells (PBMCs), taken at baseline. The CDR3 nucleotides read TGTGCCAGCACCGGGGAGCTGTTTTTT. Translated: CASTGELFF. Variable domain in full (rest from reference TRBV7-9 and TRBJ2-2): DTGVSQNPRHKITKRGQNVTFRCDPISEHNRLYWYRQTLGQGPEFLTYFQNEAQLEKSRLLSDRFSAERPKGSFSTLEIQRTEQGDSAMYLCASTGELFFGEGSRLTVL.